The 23 T cell receptor beta chains presented below share a single source sample, sequenced in a study of cytomegalovirus exposure and HLA in healthy donors. Profiled with immunoSEQ multiplex PCR; TCRdb holds only in-frame clones, not every one. This repertoire shows around 190,000 clones, 75% to 90% found once; its top ten account for roughly 15%. Sequenced: PBMCs. The receptors were gathered from a man in his late teens or twenties in good health and CMV-seropositive.

The rearrangement joins TRBV30 to TRBJ1-1; 10 nucleotides agree with TRBD1. Losses at the gene ends were 5 bases for V and 4 bases for J; bases not matched to a gene: 7. The germline V gene has CDR1 GTSNPN and CDR2 SVGIG (reference sequence). The CDR3 runs 14 residues. The CDR3 coding sequence is TGTGCCTGGGCTTACGGGACAGGGGCCACTGAAGCTTTCTTT. It specifies CAWAYGTGATEAFF.

The chain employs TRBV6-1 and TRBJ1-6; weak D call: TRBD1 (6 bases). The germline gives CDR1 MNHNS, CDR2 SASEGT. The CDR3 loop spans 16 amino acids. Trimming removed 2 bases from V and 9 bases from J, with 17 bases in between. As DNA, the CDR3 is TGTGCCAGCAGTGAAATGAGGGGGGGGCCCCTTTCACCCCTCCACTTT. Translating gives CASSEMRGGPLSPLHF.

This clone was detected only once. Here the CDR3 DNA reads TGTGCCAGCAGTTTTCGGGGGGCGGGTGAAGCTTTCTTT. Its translation is CASSFRGAGEAFF. The chain recombines TRBV27 with TRBJ1-1; weak D call: TRBD1 (6 bases). Germline CDR1 reads MNHEY; CDR2 reads SMNVEV (reference sequence). V shed 3 bases and J shed 7 bases, with 12 bases lying between them. The CDR3 extends over 13 amino acids.

The gene calls are TRBV11-3 and TRBJ2-7, with D uncertain. Trimming cost V 4 bases and J 0 bases, with 10 bases left between them. The CDR3 has 14 amino acids. Looked up from germline, CDR1 is SGHNT and CDR2 is YENEEA. CDR3 DNA sequence: TGTGCCAGCAGCTCAGGTCGGAACTCCTACGAGCAGTACTTC. It translates to CASSSGRNSYEQYF. Together with reference TRBV11-3 and TRBJ2-7, the CDR3 gives the full variable domain: EAGVVQSPRYKIIEKKQPVAFWCNPISGHNTLYWYLQNLGQGPELLIRYENEEAVDDSQLPKDRFSAERLKGVDSTLKIQPAELGDSAVYLCASSSGRNSYEQYFGPGTRLTVT.

This chain links TRBV5-1 with TRBJ1-4; D possibly corresponds to TRBD1 (6 bases). This CDR3 is 15 amino acids long. Trimming took off 4 bases at V and 5 bases at J, with 15 bases between the two ends. Germline V lookup: CDR1 SGHRS, CDR2 YFSETQ. The CDR3 here is CASSAARGWNEKLFF. The CDR3 DNA reads TGCGCCAGCAGCGCCGCCAGGGGCTGGAATGAAAAACTGTTTTTT. The full variable domain, rest sourced from reference TRBV5-1 and TRBJ1-4, is KAGVTQTPRYLIKTRGQQVTLSCSPISGHRSVSWYQQTPGQGLQFLFEYFSETQRNKGNFPGRFSGRQFSNSRSEMNVSTLELGDSALYLCASSAARGWNEKLFFGSGTQLSVL.

A single count supports this clone. The rearrangement links TRBV29-1 to TRBJ2-5, with 7 bases matching TRBD1. The DNA matches TRBJ2-7 better at its end, which makes the J call doubtful. The CDR3 covers 14 residues. Germline loops: CDR1 SQVTM, CDR2 ANQGSEA. The CDR3 spells CSVGSGQFTYEQYF. CDR3 DNA sequence: TGCAGCGTCGGGTCGGGACAGTTCACCTACGAGCAGTACTTC.

This chain uses TRBV28 with TRBJ1-3; D gene unclear. The length of the CDR3 is 14 residues. Germline CDR1 MDHEN, CDR2 SYDVKM. Trimming pared 3 bases from V and 0 bases from J, leaving 6 bases between. The CDR3 DNA reads as TGTGCCAGCAGTTTTACAAGCTCTGGAAACACCATATATTTT. Its protein product is CASSFTSSGNTIYF. Filled out from reference TRBV28 and TRBJ1-3, the complete variable domain reads DVKVTQSSRYLVKRTGEKVFLECVQDMDHENMFWYRQDPGLGLRLIYFSYDVKMKEKGDIPEGYSVSREKKERFSLILESASTNQTSMYLCASSFTSSGNTIYFGEGSWLTVV.

V gene TRBV28 combines with J gene TRBJ2-1, with 7 bases aligning to TRBD1. Trimming removed 4 bases from V and 4 bases from J; junction bases left unmatched: 10. From germline, CDR1 is MDHEN and CDR2 SYDVKM. The CDR3 sequence is 16 residues long. CDR3 loop: CASSSLGTAKYNEQFF. CDR3 coding DNA: TGTGCCAGCAGTTCCCTCGGGACAGCTAAATACAATGAGCAGTTCTTC.

The V and J genes are TRBV27 and TRBJ2-3, with a tentative D call TRBD2 (5 bases). The V and J ends lost 3 bases and 4 bases respectively, with 14 bases between them. Germline CDR1 reads MNHEY; CDR2 reads SMNVEV (reference sequence). The CDR3 spans 15 residues. The CDR3 nucleotides are TGTGCCAGCAGTTTCCGGCCTGTCGGGGCAGATACGCAGTATTTT. Its translation: CASSFRPVGADTQYF.

The chain is built from TRBV5-1 and TRBJ1-1; 8 positions match TRBD1. V trimming: 4 bases; J trimming: 4 bases; junction bases outside the gene matches: 6. Germline CDR1 reads SGHRS; CDR2 reads YFSETQ. The CDR3 sequence is 14 residues long. CDR3 DNA sequence: TGCGCCAGCAGCCTCCCAGACAGGGGCACTGAAGCTTTCTTT. Translated: CASSLPDRGTEAFF.

V gene TRBV27 combines with J gene TRBJ2-3; 7 nucleotides agree with TRBD2. Germline-derived CDR1 and CDR2 are MNHEY and SMNVEV (reference sequence). The CDR3 is made up of 14 amino acids. V lost 10 bases, J lost 4 bases, and 11 bases stayed unmatched. CDR3 sequence (DNA): TGTGCCACCCGAGACACGGGAGGACCAGATACGCAGTATTTT. Protein product: CATRDTGGPDTQYF.

The gene calls are TRBV29-1 and TRBJ2-7; a weak D match, TRBD2 (5 bases). V was clipped by 4 bases and J by 2 bases, with 9 bases between them. CDR3 length equals 12 residues. Germline lookup yields CDR1 SQVTM and CDR2 ANQGSEA. CDR3 protein: CSVGGGTYEQYF. The DNA of the CDR3 is TGCAGCGTTGGTGGAGGAACCTACGAGCAGTACTTC.

The rearrangement joins TRBV28 to TRBJ2-3, with D hard to call. Germline V gene lookup returns CDR1 MDHEN and CDR2 SYDVKM. Trimming removed 3 bases from V and 6 bases from J, with 4 bases in between. CDR3 size: 11 residues. CDR3 coding DNA: TGTGCCAGCAGTTTGGCTGATACGCAGTATTTT. Its protein is CASSLADTQYF. Looking up the rest from reference TRBV28 and TRBJ2-3 gives the full variable domain: DVKVTQSSRYLVKRTGEKVFLECVQDMDHENMFWYRQDPGLGLRLIYFSYDVKMKEKGDIPEGYSVSREKKERFSLILESASTNQTSMYLCASSLADTQYFGPGTRLTVL.

V is TRBV5-1 and J is TRBJ1-3, with D tentatively TRBD1 (6 bases). V lost 0 bases, J lost 0 bases, and 10 bases lay in between. This CDR3 has 16 residues. Germline CDR1 and CDR2: SGHRS and YFSETQ. CDR3 in DNA: TGCGCCAGCAGCTTGGACGGGGACATCTCTGGAAACACCATATATTTT. Amino acid sequence: CASSLDGDISGNTIYF.

The chain couples TRBV30 to TRBJ2-7; 11 positions match TRBD2. Germline assignment: CDR1 GTSNPN and CDR2 SVGIG (reference sequence). The V segment lost 2 bases and the J segment 3 bases; nucleotides outside the gene matches: 12. CDR3 length equals 17 residues. The CDR3, as DNA: TGTGCCTGGAGTTCGCCCGGACTAGCGGGTGGGTACTACGAGCAGTACTTC. Translation: CAWSSPGLAGGYYEQYF.

J is TRBJ1-1 and V is TRBV5-1; 7 bases agree with TRBD1. CDR1 is SGHRS, CDR2 YFSETQ, per germline. J lost 5 bases, V lost 0 bases, and 7 bases had no gene match. This CDR3 has 15 amino acids. The CDR3 here is CASSLAPGTATEAFF. The DNA of the CDR3 is TGCGCCAGCAGCTTGGCTCCAGGGACAGCAACTGAAGCTTTCTTT.

This clone was observed a handful of times. This chain connects TRBV29-1 to TRBJ2-1; possibly TRBD1 for D (5 bases). Trimming stripped 7 bases from V and 5 bases from J, with 18 bases between. The CDR3 runs to 14 residues. Germline CDR1 is SQVTM and CDR2 is ANQGSEA. Here the CDR3 reads CSAQGEQLNNEQFF. The CDR3 nucleotides are TGCAGCGCCCAGGGCGAGCAATTGAACAATGAGCAGTTCTTC.

The chain is built from TRBV5-1 and TRBJ2-3; no clear D gene. V shed 0 bases and J shed 0 bases, with 11 bases lying between them. Germline values: CDR1 SGHRS, CDR2 YFSETQ. The CDR3 is 16 residues long. CDR3 coding DNA: TGCGCCAGCAGCTTGGTCGGTAGCACAAGCACAGATACGCAGTATTTT. Its translation: CASSLVGSTSTDTQYF.

This clone showed up just once. V is TRBV5-4 and J is TRBJ2-7; 7 nucleotides agree with TRBD1. J gave up 6 bases and V 2 bases, and 2 bases lay outside the gene matches. The CDR3 is made up of 12 amino acids. CDR1 and CDR2 (germline): SGHNT, YYREEE (reference sequence). The CDR3 DNA reads as TGTGCCAGCAGCTTCGACAGGGTCGAGCAGTACTTC. It codes for CASSFDRVEQYF.

This chain connects TRBV4-1 to TRBJ2-7, with TRBD1 matching 9 bases. The CDR3 extends over 15 amino acids. CDR1 MGHRA and CDR2 YSYEKL come from the germline V gene. V trimming: 2 bases; J trimming: 5 bases; junction bases outside the gene matches: 7. CDR3 residues: CASSQKGQGMDEQYF. As DNA, the CDR3 is TGCGCCAGCAGCCAAAAGGGACAGGGCATGGACGAGCAGTACTTC.

The rearrangement uses TRBV11-3 and TRBJ1-1, with D perhaps TRBD1 (6 bases). CDR1 and CDR2 from the germline V gene are SGHNT and YENEEA. This CDR3 spans 13 amino acids. Deletions cut 4 bases from V and 8 bases from J, with 14 bases between. Here the CDR3 reads CASSYVTGSEAFF. CDR3 sequence (DNA): TGTGCCAGCAGCTACGTGACAGGTTCGGAAGCTTTCTTT.

This chain links TRBV30 with TRBJ1-1; no clear D. CDR3 length equals 13 residues. CDR1 GTSNPN and CDR2 SVGIG come from the germline V gene (reference sequence). Trimming shortened V by 4 bases and J by 2 bases, and 11 bases separated the two germline ends. As DNA, the CDR3 is TGTGCCTGGACTGCCCTCTATAACACTGAAGCTTTCTTT. It yields the protein CAWTALYNTEAFF. The variable domain in full, completed from reference TRBV30 and TRBJ1-1, reads SQTIHQWPATLVQPVGSPLSLECTVEGTSNPNLYWYRQAAGRGLQLLFYSVGIGQISSEVPQNLSASRPQDRQFILSSKKLLLSDSGFYLCAWTALYNTEAFFGQGTRLTVV.

The J gene is TRBJ2-7, the V gene TRBV6-1; 9 bases align to TRBD2. There are 15 residues in the CDR3. CDR1 and CDR2 (germline): MNHNS, SASEGT. The trim removed 0 bases at V and 3 bases at J, leaving 3 bases unmatched. As DNA, the CDR3 is TGTGCCAGCAGTGAAGCGCGACTAGCGGACTACGAGCAGTACTTC. Translation: CASSEARLADYEQYF.